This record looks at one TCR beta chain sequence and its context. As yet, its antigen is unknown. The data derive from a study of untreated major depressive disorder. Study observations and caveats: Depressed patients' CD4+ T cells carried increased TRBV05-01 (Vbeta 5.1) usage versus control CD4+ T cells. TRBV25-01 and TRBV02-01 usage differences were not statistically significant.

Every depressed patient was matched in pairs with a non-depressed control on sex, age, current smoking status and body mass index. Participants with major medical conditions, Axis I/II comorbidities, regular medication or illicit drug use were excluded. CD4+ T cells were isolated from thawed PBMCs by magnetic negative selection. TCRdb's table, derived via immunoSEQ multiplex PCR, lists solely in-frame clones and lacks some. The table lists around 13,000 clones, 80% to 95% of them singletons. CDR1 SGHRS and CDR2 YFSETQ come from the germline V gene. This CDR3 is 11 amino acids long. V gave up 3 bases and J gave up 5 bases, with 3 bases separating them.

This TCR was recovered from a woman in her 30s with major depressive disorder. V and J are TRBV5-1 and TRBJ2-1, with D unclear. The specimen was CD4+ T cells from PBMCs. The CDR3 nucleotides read TGCGCCAGCAGCTCGGACAATGAGCAGTTCTTC. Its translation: CASSSDNEQFF.